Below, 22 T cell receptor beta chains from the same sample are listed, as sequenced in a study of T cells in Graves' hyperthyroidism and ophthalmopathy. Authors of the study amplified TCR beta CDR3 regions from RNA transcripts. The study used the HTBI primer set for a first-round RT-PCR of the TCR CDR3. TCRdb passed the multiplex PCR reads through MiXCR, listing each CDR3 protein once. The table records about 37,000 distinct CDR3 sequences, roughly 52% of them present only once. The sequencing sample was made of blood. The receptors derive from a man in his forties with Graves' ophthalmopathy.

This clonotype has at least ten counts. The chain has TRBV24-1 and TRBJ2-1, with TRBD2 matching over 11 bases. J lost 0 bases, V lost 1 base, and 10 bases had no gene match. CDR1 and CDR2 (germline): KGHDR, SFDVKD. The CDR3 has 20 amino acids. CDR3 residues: CATSDFSGQTSGSSYNEQFF. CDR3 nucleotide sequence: TGTGCCACCAGTGATTTTTCGGGACAAACTAGCGGGAGCTCCTACAATGAGCAGTTCTTC.

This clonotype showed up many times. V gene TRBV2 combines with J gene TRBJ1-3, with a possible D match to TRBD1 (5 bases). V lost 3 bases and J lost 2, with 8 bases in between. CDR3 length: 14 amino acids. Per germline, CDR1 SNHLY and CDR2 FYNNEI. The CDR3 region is CASSEWGAGNTIYF. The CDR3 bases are TGTGCCAGCAGTGAGTGGGGGGCTGGAAACACCATATATTTT.

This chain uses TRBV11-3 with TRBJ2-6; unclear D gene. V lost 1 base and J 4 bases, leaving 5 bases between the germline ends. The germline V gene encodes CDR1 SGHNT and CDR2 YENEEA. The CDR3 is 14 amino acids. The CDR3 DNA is TGTGCCAGCAGCTTAGGCTCAGGGGCCAACGTCCTGACTTTC. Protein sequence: CASSLGSGANVLTF. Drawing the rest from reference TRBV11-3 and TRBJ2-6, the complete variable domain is EAGVVQSPRYKIIEKKQPVAFWCNPISGHNTLYWYLQNLGQGPELLIRYENEEAVDDSQLPKDRFSAERLKGVDSTLKIQPAELGDSAVYLCASSLGSGANVLTFGAGSRLTVL.

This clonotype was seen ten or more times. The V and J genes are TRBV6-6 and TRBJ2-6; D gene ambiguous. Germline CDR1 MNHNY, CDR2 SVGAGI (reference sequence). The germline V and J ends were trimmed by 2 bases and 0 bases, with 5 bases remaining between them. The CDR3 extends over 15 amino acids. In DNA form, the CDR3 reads TGTGCCAGCAGTTACCCCTCCTCTGGGGCCAACGTCCTGACTTTC. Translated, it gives CASSYPSSGANVLTF.

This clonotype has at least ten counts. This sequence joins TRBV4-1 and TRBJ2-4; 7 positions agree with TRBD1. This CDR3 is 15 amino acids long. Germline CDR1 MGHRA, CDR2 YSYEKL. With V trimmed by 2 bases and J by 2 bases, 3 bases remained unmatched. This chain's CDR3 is CASSQMDRPKNIQYF. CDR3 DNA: TGCGCCAGCAGCCAAATGGACAGGCCCAAAAACATTCAGTACTTC.

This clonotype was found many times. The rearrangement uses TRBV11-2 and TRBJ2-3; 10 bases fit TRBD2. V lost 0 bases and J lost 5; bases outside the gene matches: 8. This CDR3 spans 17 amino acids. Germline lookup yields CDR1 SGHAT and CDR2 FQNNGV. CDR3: CASSLDSRTSGKDTQYF. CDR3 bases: TGTGCCAGCAGCTTAGATTCGCGCACTAGCGGGAAAGATACGCAGTATTTT.

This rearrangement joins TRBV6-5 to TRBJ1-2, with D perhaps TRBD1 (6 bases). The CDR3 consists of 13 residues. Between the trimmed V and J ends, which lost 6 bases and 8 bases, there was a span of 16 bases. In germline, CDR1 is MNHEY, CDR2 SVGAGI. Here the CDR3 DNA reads TGTGCCAGCAGCAAAGGGGGGGGGCGAGGCTACACCTTC. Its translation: CASSKGGGRGYTF.

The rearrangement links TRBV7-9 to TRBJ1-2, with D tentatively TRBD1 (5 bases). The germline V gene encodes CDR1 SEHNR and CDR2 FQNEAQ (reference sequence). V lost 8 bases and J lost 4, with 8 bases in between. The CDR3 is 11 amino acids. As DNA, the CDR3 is TGTGCCAGCTTTGGGGGCTATGGCTACACCTTC. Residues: CASFGGYGYTF. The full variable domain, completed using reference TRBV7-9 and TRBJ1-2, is DTGVSQNPRHKITKRGQNVTFRCDPISEHNRLYWYRQTLGQGPEFLTYFQNEAQLEKSRLLSDRFSAERPKGSFSTLEIQRTEQGDSAMYLCASFGGYGYTFGSGTRLTVV.

As DNA, the CDR3 is TGTGCCAGCGGATCTCTGGCAGGGCTAGCGGTACACTACGAGCAGTACTTC. Protein: CASGSLAGLAVHYEQYF. The genes are TRBV7-8 and TRBJ2-7, with 7 bases identical to TRBD2. The length of the CDR3 is 17 residues. Germline V gene sequence: CDR1 SGHVS, CDR2 FQNEAQ. The trim removed 8 bases at V and 3 bases at J, leaving 19 bases unmatched.

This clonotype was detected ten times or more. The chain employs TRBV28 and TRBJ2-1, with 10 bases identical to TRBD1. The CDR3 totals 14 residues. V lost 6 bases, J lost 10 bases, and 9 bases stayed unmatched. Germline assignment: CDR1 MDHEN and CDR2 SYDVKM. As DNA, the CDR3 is TGTGCCAGCAGGCCCGGGACAGGGGCGGGGGAGCAGTTCTTC. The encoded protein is CASRPGTGAGEQFF.

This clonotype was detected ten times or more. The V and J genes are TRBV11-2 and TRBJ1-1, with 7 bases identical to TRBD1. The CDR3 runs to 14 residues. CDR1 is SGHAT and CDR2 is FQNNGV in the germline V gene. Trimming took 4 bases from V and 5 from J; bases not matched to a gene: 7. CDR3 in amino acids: CASSWGTATTEAFF. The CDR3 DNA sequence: TGTGCCAGCAGCTGGGGGACAGCCACGACTGAAGCTTTCTTT. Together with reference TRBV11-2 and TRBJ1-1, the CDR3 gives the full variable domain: EAGVAQSPRYKIIEKRQSVAFWCNPISGHATLYWYQQILGQGPKLLIQFQNNGVVDDSQLPKDRFSAERLKGVDSTLKIQPAKLEDSAVYLCASSWGTATTEAFFGQGTRLTVV.

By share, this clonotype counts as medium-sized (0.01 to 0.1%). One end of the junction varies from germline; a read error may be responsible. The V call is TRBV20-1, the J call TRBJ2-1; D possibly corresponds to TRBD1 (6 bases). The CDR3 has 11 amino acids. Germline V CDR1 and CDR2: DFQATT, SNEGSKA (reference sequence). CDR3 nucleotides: TGCAGTGCTACCCAGGGGCCAGCCAGTGGATTC. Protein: CSATQGPASGF.

This CDR3 is CAISEGGGNEAFF. The CDR3 nucleotides are TGTGCCATCAGTGAGGGGGGGGGAAATGAAGCTTTCTTT. This chain connects TRBV10-3 to TRBJ1-1; D is possibly TRBD1 (5 bases). The V gene lost 2 bases and the J gene lost 7 bases, with 11 bases spanning the gap. The CDR3 extends over 13 amino acids. In germline, CDR1 is ENHRY, CDR2 SYGVKD.

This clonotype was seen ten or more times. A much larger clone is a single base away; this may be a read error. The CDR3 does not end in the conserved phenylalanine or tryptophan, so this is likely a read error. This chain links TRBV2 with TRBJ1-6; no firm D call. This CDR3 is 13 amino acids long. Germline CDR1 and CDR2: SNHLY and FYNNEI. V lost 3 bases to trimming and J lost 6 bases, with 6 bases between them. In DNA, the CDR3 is TGTGCCAGCAGTGATGAACGTAATTCACCCCTCCACTCT. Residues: CASSDERNSPLHS.

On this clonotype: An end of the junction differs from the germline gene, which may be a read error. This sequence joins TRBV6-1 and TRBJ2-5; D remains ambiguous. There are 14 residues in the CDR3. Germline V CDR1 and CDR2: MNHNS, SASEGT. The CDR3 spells CASSEERQARPKDF. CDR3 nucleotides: TGTGCCAGCAGTGAAGAACGGCAGGCGAGGCCTAAGGACTTC.

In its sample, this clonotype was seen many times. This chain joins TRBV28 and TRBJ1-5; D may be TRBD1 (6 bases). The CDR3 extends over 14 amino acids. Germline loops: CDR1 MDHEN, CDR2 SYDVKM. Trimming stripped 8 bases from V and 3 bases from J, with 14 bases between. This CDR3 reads CASLDGGANQPQHF. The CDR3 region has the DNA TGTGCCAGCCTCGATGGGGGGGCCAATCAGCCCCAGCATTTT.

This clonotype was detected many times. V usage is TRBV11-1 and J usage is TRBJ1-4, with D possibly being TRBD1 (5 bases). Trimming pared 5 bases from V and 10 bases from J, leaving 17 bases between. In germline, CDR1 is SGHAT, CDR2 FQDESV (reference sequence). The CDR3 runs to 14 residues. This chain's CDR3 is CASSQGQGGVKLFF. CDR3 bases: TGTGCCAGCAGCCAGGGCCAAGGCGGCGTAAAACTGTTTTTT. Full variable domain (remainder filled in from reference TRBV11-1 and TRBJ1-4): EAEVAQSPRYKITEKSQAVAFWCDPISGHATLYWYRQILGQGPELLVQFQDESVVDDSQLPKDRFSAERLKGVDSTLKIQPAELGDSAMYLCASSQGQGGVKLFFGSGTQLSVL.

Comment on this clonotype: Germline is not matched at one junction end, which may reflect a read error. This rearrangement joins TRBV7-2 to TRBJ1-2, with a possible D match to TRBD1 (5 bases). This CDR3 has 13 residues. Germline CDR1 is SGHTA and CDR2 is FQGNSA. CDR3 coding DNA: TGTGTCAGCAACTTAGACAGAGTCTATGGCTACACCTTC. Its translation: CVSNLDRVYGYTF.

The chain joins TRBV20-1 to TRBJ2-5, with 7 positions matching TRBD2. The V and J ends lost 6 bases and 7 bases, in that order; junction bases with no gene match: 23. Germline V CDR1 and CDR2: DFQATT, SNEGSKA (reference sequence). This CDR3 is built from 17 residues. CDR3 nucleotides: TGCAGTGCCAGCAGCTCCGGACTAGGGAGGGACCTCGGGACCCAGTACTTC. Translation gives CSASSSGLGRDLGTQYF.

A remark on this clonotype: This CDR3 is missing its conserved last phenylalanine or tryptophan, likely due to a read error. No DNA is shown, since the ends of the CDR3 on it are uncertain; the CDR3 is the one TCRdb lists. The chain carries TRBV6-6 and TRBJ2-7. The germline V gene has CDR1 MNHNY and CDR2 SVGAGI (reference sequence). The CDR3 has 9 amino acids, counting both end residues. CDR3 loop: CASSRDRYY.

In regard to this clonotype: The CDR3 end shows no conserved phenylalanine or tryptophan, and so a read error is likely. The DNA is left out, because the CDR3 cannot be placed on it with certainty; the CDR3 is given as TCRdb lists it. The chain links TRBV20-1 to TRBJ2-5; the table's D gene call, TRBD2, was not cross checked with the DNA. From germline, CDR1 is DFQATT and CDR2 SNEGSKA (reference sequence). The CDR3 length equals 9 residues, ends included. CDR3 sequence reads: CSATDQRAS.

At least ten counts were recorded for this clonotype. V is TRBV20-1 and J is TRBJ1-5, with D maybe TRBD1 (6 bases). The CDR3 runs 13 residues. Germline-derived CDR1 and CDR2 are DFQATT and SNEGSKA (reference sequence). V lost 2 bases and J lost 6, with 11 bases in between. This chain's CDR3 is CSARPSDSQPQHF. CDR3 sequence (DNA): TGCAGTGCTAGACCCTCGGACAGTCAGCCCCAGCATTTT.